These 26 T cell receptor beta chains were all obtained from the same sample, sequenced in a study of shared clonotypes between healthy human individuals. The naive CD8 population came from CD45RO-negative cells selected for CCR7, without terminally differentiated effector memory CD45RA+ cells. Sequencing used immunoSEQ multiplex PCR; TCRdb keeps in-frame clones, though not all of them. The profile shows approximately 1.9 million clones, 85% to 95% of them singletons. The sample consisted of naive CD8+ T cells from PBMCs. These receptor sequences come from a man younger than 30 in good health. Some clones in this sample may be carry-over from other donors' samples.

The rearrangement uses TRBV5-4 and TRBJ2-7; the match to TRBD1 covers 8 bases. J was trimmed by 4 bases and V by 3 bases; bases with no gene match: 6. Germline V gene data show CDR1 as SGHNT and CDR2 as YYREEE (reference sequence). The length of the CDR3 is 14 residues. In DNA form, the CDR3 reads TGTGCCAGCAGCTCCTGGGACAGGCGGTACGAGCAGTACTTC. Protein: CASSSWDRRYEQYF.

This clone was observed once. This rearrangement joins TRBV27 to TRBJ2-1; TRBD1 matches 7 bases. CDR1 and CDR2 (germline): MNHEY, SMNVEV (reference sequence). CDR3 size: 15 residues. V lost 5 bases and J lost 5; bases outside the gene matches: 9. CDR3 protein: CASSEDRVLDNEQFF. CDR3 coding DNA: TGTGCCAGCAGTGAAGACAGGGTGTTAGACAATGAGCAGTTCTTC.

The chain is built from TRBV28 and TRBJ1-1, with a tentative D call TRBD1 (6 bases). The CDR3 totals 14 residues. The germline V gene has CDR1 MDHEN and CDR2 SYDVKM. V was shortened by 2 bases and J by 6 bases, with 13 bases between the two germline ends. The CDR3, as DNA: TGTGCCAGCAGTTTACCAGGGGTCTCGGCTGAAGCTTTCTTT. Amino acid sequence: CASSLPGVSAEAFF. Combining the CDR3 with reference TRBV28 and TRBJ1-1 gives the whole variable domain DVKVTQSSRYLVKRTGEKVFLECVQDMDHENMFWYRQDPGLGLRLIYFSYDVKMKEKGDIPEGYSVSREKKERFSLILESASTNQTSMYLCASSLPGVSAEAFFGQGTRLTVV.

The rearrangement links TRBV5-4 to TRBJ2-7, with 15 bases fitting TRBD2. The CDR3 spans 15 residues. Trimming at V came to 5 bases and at J to 7 bases, leaving 7 bases not matched to a gene. Germline-derived CDR1 and CDR2 are SGHNT and YYREEE (reference sequence). The CDR3 sequence: CASSSTGTSGREQYF. In nucleotides, the CDR3 is TGTGCCAGCAGTTCCACCGGGACTAGCGGGAGGGAGCAGTACTTC.

V usage is TRBV7-8 and J usage is TRBJ2-5; TRBD1 matches 8 bases. The CDR3 length is 15 residues. V dropped 3 bases and J dropped 5; count of bases not matched to a gene: 8. CDR1 SGHVS and CDR2 FQNEAQ come from the germline V gene. The CDR3 loop is CASSFGQGARETQYF. In DNA form, the CDR3 reads TGTGCCAGCAGCTTTGGCCAGGGGGCCCGGGAGACCCAGTACTTC.

The gene calls are TRBV19 and TRBJ1-4, with 7 bases aligning to TRBD1. The J segment lost 6 bases and the V segment lost 5 bases, leaving 9 bases of the junction unmatched. The CDR3 length is 15 residues. Per germline, CDR1 LNHDA and CDR2 SQIVND (reference sequence). CDR3 protein: CASSAPRGPYEKLFF. The DNA of the CDR3 is TGTGCCAGTAGTGCCCCAAGGGGGCCTTATGAAAAACTGTTTTTT.

The V and J genes are TRBV4-1 and TRBJ1-1, with no clear D. Germline CDR1 is MGHRA and CDR2 is YSYEKL. The length of the CDR3 is 16 residues. The V and J ends lost 2 bases and 0 bases respectively, with 13 bases between them. For the CDR3, the DNA is TGCGCCAGCAGCCAAACTGAAGGACGGATGAACACTGAAGCTTTCTTT. It is translated as CASSQTEGRMNTEAFF.

In the case of this clone: This specimen includes other DNA sequences encoding the same CDR3. The chain combines TRBV28 with TRBJ2-1; 7 nucleotides match TRBD2. CDR3 size: 15 residues. The V segment lost 3 bases and the J segment 0 bases; nucleotides outside the gene matches: 2. Per germline, CDR1 MDHEN and CDR2 SYDVKM. This chain's CDR3 is CASSFLAGSYNEQFF. In DNA form, the CDR3 reads TGTGCCAGCAGTTTTTTAGCGGGCTCCTACAATGAGCAGTTCTTC.

The genes are TRBV6-6 and TRBJ2-2; no firm D call. In germline, CDR1 is MNHNY, CDR2 SVGAGI (reference sequence). The CDR3 consists of 14 residues. V shed 2 bases and J shed 9 bases, with 13 bases lying between them. In DNA form, the CDR3 reads TGTGCCAGCAGTTACCCGCGCGGCGACTGGGAGCTGTTTTTT. Translated, it gives CASSYPRGDWELFF.

The chain employs TRBV6-1 and TRBJ2-1; D possibly corresponds to TRBD2 (6 bases). Germline assignment: CDR1 MNHNS and CDR2 SASEGT. The CDR3 is 16 amino acids. Trimming shortened V by 2 bases and J by 3 bases, and 14 bases separated the two germline ends. In DNA form, the CDR3 reads TGTGCCAGCAGTGAACGGGGCGGACTACTCTACAATGAGCAGTTCTTC. Protein product: CASSERGGLLYNEQFF.

The chain couples TRBV19 to TRBJ2-5; maybe TRBD2 (5 bases). From germline, CDR1 is LNHDA and CDR2 SQIVND (reference sequence). The ends were cut back, 3 bases at V and 5 bases at J, with 10 bases in the middle. The CDR3 spans 13 residues. As DNA, the CDR3 is TGTGCCAGTAGTATCGGGATTGTGGAGACCCAGTACTTC. Translating it yields CASSIGIVETQYF.

The rearrangement uses TRBV6-1 and TRBJ1-2; 7 positions match TRBD1. This CDR3 has 18 amino acids. J gave up 8 bases and V 2 bases, and 20 bases lay outside the gene matches. The germline gives CDR1 MNHNS, CDR2 SASEGT. This CDR3 reads CASSEWKGGRDLGGGYTF. CDR3 nucleotides: TGTGCCAGCAGTGAATGGAAAGGGGGCAGAGACCTAGGGGGCGGCTACACCTTC.

V usage is TRBV28 and J usage is TRBJ2-7, with 8 bases aligning to TRBD1. The CDR3 loop spans 14 amino acids. The V and J ends lost 6 bases and 4 bases, in that order; junction bases with no gene match: 8. The germline gives CDR1 MDHEN, CDR2 SYDVKM. Written as DNA, the CDR3 is TGTGCCAGCAGCCTTACGACAGGGGAATACGAGCAGTACTTC. It specifies CASSLTTGEYEQYF.

A single count supports this clone. J is TRBJ2-7 and V is TRBV27; 9 bases fit TRBD2. From germline, CDR1 is MNHEY and CDR2 SMNVEV (reference sequence). With V trimmed by 6 bases and J by 2 bases, 8 bases remained unmatched. The CDR3 loop spans 15 amino acids. Written as DNA, the CDR3 is TGTGCCAGCAGCCCGAGGACTAGCGCGGCCTACGAGCAGTACTTC. Translation gives CASSPRTSAAYEQYF.

The chain carries TRBV13 and TRBJ2-1; TRBD1 matches at 7 bases. This CDR3 is built from 15 residues. With V trimmed by 4 bases and J by 8 bases, 11 bases remained unmatched. The V gene's germline CDR1 is PRHDT and CDR2 FYEKMQ (reference sequence). The CDR3 loop reads CASSSTGSIGHEQFF. The CDR3 DNA reads as TGTGCCAGCAGCTCGACAGGGTCAATAGGACATGAGCAGTTCTTC.

The V gene is TRBV4-3, the J gene TRBJ2-1; 7 bases are shared with TRBD2. Germline V lookup: CDR1 LGHNA, CDR2 YSLEER. The CDR3 spans 17 residues. V lost 0 bases, J lost 2 bases, and 7 bases stayed unmatched. CDR3 amino acids: CASSQDWGGLPYNEQFF. Here the CDR3 DNA reads TGCGCCAGCAGCCAAGATTGGGGGGGTTTGCCCTACAATGAGCAGTTCTTC.

V and J are TRBV29-1 and TRBJ2-1; a weak D match, TRBD1 (5 bases). This CDR3 comprises 14 residues. Trimming removed 4 bases at V and 7 bases at J, with 17 bases between. Germline V gives CDR1 SQVTM, CDR2 ANQGSEA. The CDR3 loop reads CSVAVSQGRNEQFF. The CDR3 coding sequence is TGCAGCGTTGCCGTCAGCCAGGGAAGGAATGAGCAGTTCTTC.

The chain is built from TRBV6-5 and TRBJ2-1, with 7 bases matching TRBD2. The germline V gene has CDR1 MNHEY and CDR2 SVGAGI. V was clipped by 2 bases and J by 3 bases; unmatched bases: 4. The CDR3 spans 15 residues. In DNA form, the CDR3 reads TGTGCCAGCAGTTACCTGCTAGCGGTCTACAATGAGCAGTTCTTC. This sequence encodes CASSYLLAVYNEQFF.

This clone was counted once. The chain couples TRBV15 to TRBJ2-5; D possibly corresponds to TRBD2 (6 bases). V lost 0 bases and J 3 bases, leaving 11 bases between the germline ends. Germline lookup yields CDR1 LNHNV and CDR2 YYDKDF (reference sequence). CDR3 length: 15 residues. CDR3 coding DNA: TGTGCCACCAGCAGAGAGGATGGCGGGGAAGAGACCCAGTACTTC. It translates to CATSREDGGEETQYF. The variable domain in full, completed from reference TRBV15 and TRBJ2-5, reads DAMVIQNPRYQVTQFGKPVTLSCSQTLNHNVMYWYQQKSSQAPKLLFHYYDKDFNNEADTPDNFQSRRPNTSFCFLDIRSPGLGDTAMYLCATSREDGGEETQYFGPGTRLLVL.

The rearrangement joins TRBV6-1 to TRBJ2-5, with TRBD1 identical over 7 bases. V shed 1 base, J shed 5 bases, and the junction held 10 bases outside the gene matches. The CDR3 is 16 residues long. The germline CDR1 and CDR2 sequences are MNHNS and SASEGT. CDR3 protein: CASSEGGGLRSETQYF. The CDR3 DNA reads TGTGCCAGCAGTGAAGGAGGGGGCCTACGATCGGAGACCCAGTACTTC.

The chain is built from TRBV7-3 and TRBJ1-4; possibly TRBD1 for D (5 bases). V was trimmed by 5 bases and J by 6 bases, leaving 19 bases between them. The germline V gene has CDR1 SGHTA and CDR2 FQGTGA. CDR3 length: 16 residues. The CDR3 DNA follows: TGTGCCAGCAGCCACACCCGGGACCCTGCAGATGAAAAACTGTTTTTT. Translated, it gives CASSHTRDPADEKLFF.

The chain carries TRBV30 and TRBJ1-5, with D maybe TRBD1 (5 bases). The ends were cut back, 2 bases at V and 3 bases at J, with 11 bases in the middle. The CDR3 sequence is 14 residues long. Germline V lookup: CDR1 GTSNPN, CDR2 SVGIG (reference sequence). CDR3 region: CAWSSDTNNQPQHF. In DNA form, the CDR3 reads TGTGCCTGGAGTTCGGACACGAACAATCAGCCCCAGCATTTT.

V gene TRBV6-6 combines with J gene TRBJ1-5; TRBD1 is a possible D gene (5 bases). Trimming stripped 2 bases from V and 2 bases from J, with 13 bases between. Germline loops: CDR1 MNHNY, CDR2 SVGAGI (reference sequence). The CDR3 runs 16 residues. The CDR3 nucleotides are TGTGCCAGCAGTTACATGCTTTGGGGCGGCAATCAGCCCCAGCATTTT. Residues: CASSYMLWGGNQPQHF.

V gene TRBV30 combines with J gene TRBJ2-5; no firm D call. Trimming pared 2 bases from V and 2 bases from J, leaving 6 bases between. Germline V gene data show CDR1 as GTSNPN and CDR2 as SVGIG (reference sequence). This CDR3 is 12 amino acids long. The CDR3: CAWSPDQETQYF. The CDR3 DNA reads TGTGCCTGGAGTCCGGATCAAGAGACCCAGTACTTC.

The chain uses TRBV27 and TRBJ2-1; TRBD1 aligns across 7 bases. The J segment lost 8 bases and the V segment lost 6 bases, leaving 4 bases of the junction unmatched. CDR1 and CDR2 from the germline V gene are MNHEY and SMNVEV (reference sequence). The CDR3 has 12 amino acids. DNA of the CDR3: TGTGCCAGCAGGACAGGGCACGATGAGCAGTTCTTC. Residues: CASRTGHDEQFF.

This sequence joins TRBV27 and TRBJ2-7; weak D call: TRBD2 (6 bases). Germline V lookup: CDR1 MNHEY, CDR2 SMNVEV (reference sequence). Deletions cut 5 bases from V and 7 bases from J, with 21 bases between. The CDR3 contains 15 residues. The CDR3 loop is CASSPHLGGASEQYF. The CDR3 DNA sequence: TGTGCCAGCAGTCCCCACCTTGGCGGGGCCTCGGAGCAGTACTTC.